This T cell receptor (beta chain) was observed in a study of cytomegalovirus exposure and HLA in healthy donors. About the study: The roughly 120 million unique TCR beta sequences, from around 200 million T cells, were found by an earlier analysis.

With respect to this clone: Its target is unknown.

V lost 5 bases and J lost 7; bases outside the gene matches: 8. The CDR3 length is 14 residues. From germline, CDR1 is SGHNT and CDR2 YENEEA. The study ran its PCR with 60 Vbeta and 13 Jbeta primers. Some clones are missing from TCRdb's copy, which holds only in-frame ones; the method was immunoSEQ multiplex PCR. The table has 99,000 or so clones, almost 70% seen once. Study-level findings and limits: Per a later analysis, 15,000 to 20,000 TCR beta sequences showed association with HLA alleles at 0.05 false discovery rate. Per published accounts, TCR beta sequences correctly predicted the HLA-A and HLA-B alleles of most subjects. Cytomegalovirus-associated status was assigned to about 150 TCR beta chains.

The TCR was taken from a man younger than 40 in good health and CMV-seronegative. The sequenced material came from PBMCs. The chain is built from TRBV11-3 and TRBJ1-3, with 7 bases matching TRBD1. The CDR3 coding sequence is TGTGCCAGCAGCACCCGACAGGGACGGAACACCATATATTTT. It yields the protein CASSTRQGRNTIYF.